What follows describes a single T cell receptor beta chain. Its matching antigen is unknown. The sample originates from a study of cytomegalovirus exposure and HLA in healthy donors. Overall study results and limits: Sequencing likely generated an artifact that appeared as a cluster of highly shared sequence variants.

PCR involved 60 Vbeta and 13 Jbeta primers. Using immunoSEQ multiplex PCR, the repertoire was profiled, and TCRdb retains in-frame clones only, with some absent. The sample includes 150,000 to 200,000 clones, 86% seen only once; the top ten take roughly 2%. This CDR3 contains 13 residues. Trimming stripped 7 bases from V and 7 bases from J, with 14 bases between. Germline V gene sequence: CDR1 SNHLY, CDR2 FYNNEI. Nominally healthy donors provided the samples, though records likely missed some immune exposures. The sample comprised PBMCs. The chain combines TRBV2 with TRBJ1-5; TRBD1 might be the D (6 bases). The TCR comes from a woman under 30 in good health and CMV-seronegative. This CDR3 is CASNGQPNQPQHF. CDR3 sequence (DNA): TGTGCCAGCAATGGACAGCCTAACCAGCCCCAGCATTTT.